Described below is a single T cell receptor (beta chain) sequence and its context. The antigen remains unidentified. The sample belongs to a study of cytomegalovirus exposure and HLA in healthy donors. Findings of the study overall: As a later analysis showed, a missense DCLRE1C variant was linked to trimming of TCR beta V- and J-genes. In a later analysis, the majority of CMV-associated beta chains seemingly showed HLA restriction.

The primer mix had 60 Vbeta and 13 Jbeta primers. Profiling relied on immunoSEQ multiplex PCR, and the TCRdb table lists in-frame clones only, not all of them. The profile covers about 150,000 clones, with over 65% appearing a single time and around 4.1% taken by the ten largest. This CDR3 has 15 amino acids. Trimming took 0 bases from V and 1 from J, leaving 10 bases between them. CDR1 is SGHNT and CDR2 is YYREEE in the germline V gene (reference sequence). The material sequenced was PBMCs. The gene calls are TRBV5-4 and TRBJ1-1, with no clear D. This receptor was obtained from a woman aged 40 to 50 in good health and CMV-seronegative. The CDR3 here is CASSLVAGANTEAFF. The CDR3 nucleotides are TGTGCCAGCAGCTTGGTGGCAGGCGCGAACACTGAAGCTTTCTTT.